Listed below are T cell receptor beta chains from one sample, sequenced in a study of blood T cell repertoires in COVID-19. Only in-frame clones appear in the TCRdb table, and some are missing; sequencing was by immunoSEQ multiplex PCR. The profile shows 29,000 or so clones, roughly 83% of them singletons. The sample consisted of peripheral blood. The receptor source for this set is an elderly man with active COVID-19. Each CDR3 is given with its conserved first and last residue. A D gene is named only where the DNA matches it firmly. Clone size is given for some rows only: seen once, a few or many times, or a class if the clone is expanded.

D: .
J: TRBJ1-2
V: TRBV5-6
size: .
CDR3: CASSLSGVDYGYTF
DNA: TGTGCCAGCAGCTTGTCAGGGGTCGACTATGGCTACACCTTC

D: .
J: TRBJ1-4
V: TRBV6-2/TRBV6-3
size: .
CDR3: CASSYRGRTNEKLFF
DNA: TGTGCCAGCAGTTACAGGGGTAGAACTAATGAAAAACTGTTTTTT

D: TRBD2
J: TRBJ2-3
V: TRBV2
size: .
CDR3: CASSAKTSGGALTQYF
DNA: TGTGCCAGCAGTGCCAAAACTAGCGGGGGGGCCCTTACGCAGTATTTT

D: .
J: TRBJ1-1
V: TRBV30
size: .
CDR3: CAWSASRKAFF
DNA: TGTGCCTGGAGTGCTTCGAGGAAAGCTTTCTTT

D: TRBD1
J: TRBJ2-7
V: TRBV6-6
size: .
CDR3: CASTEGQIYEQYF
DNA: TGTGCCAGCACCGAGGGACAGATCTACGAGCAGTACTTC

D: .
J: TRBJ2-7
V: TRBV21-1
size: .
CDR3: CASSKRDRGGEQYF
DNA: TGTGCCAGCAGCAAAAGGGATCGAGGCGGGGAGCAGTACTTC

D: .
J: TRBJ1-5
V: TRBV10-1
size: .
CDR3: CASSEVRRGGQPQHF
DNA: TGCGCCAGCAGTGAAGTGAGAAGGGGCGGTCAGCCCCAGCATTTT

D: TRBD1
J: TRBJ1-1
V: TRBV28
size: .
CDR3: CASSEQGLGEAFF
DNA: TGTGCCAGCAGCGAACAGGGGTTGGGTGAAGCTTTCTTT

D: .
J: TRBJ1-1
V: TRBV5-6
size: once
CDR3: CASSPNLMLNTEAFF
DNA: TGTGCCAGCAGCCCCAACCTAATGCTGAACACTGAAGCTTTCTTT

D: .
J: TRBJ1-2
V: TRBV18
size: .
CDR3: CASSPLDSANYGYTF
DNA: TGTGCCAGCTCACCACTAGACAGTGCCAACTATGGCTACACCTTC

D: TRBD2
J: TRBJ2-1
V: TRBV10-1
size: .
CDR3: CASSATSGASYNEQFF
DNA: TGCGCCAGCAGCGCGACTAGCGGGGCTTCCTACAATGAGCAGTTCTTC

D: .
J: TRBJ1-4
V: TRBV5-6
size: .
CDR3: CASSRGHEKLFF
DNA: TGTGCCAGCAGCCGAGGACACGAAAAACTGTTTTTT

D: TRBD1
J: TRBJ1-2
V: TRBV3-1/TRBV3-2
size: .
CDR3: CASSQGGQGARNTF
DNA: TGTGCCAGCAGCCAAGGGGGGCAGGGGGCGCGTAACACCTTC

D: .
J: TRBJ2-1
V: TRBV6-6
size: .
CDR3: CASSSRGASYNEQFF
DNA: TGTGCCAGCAGTTCCCGGGGGGCCTCCTACAATGAGCAGTTCTTC

D: TRBD1
J: TRBJ2-7
V: TRBV10-1
size: few
CDR3: CASSPGTGDRQYF
DNA: TGCGCCAGCAGCCCCGGGACAGGGGATCGGCAGTACTTC

D: .
J: TRBJ1-1
V: TRBV7-2
size: .
CDR3: CASRTTLNTEAFF
DNA: TGTGCCAGCCGAACCACTTTGAACACTGAAGCTTTCTTT

D: .
J: TRBJ1-4
V: TRBV5-6
size: few
CDR3: CASSLGGTNEKLFF
DNA: TGTGCCAGCAGCCTCGGCGGAACTAATGAAAAACTGTTTTTT

D: .
J: TRBJ2-5
V: TRBV5-5
size: .
CDR3: CASSLAIASRLQETQYF
DNA: TGTGCCAGCAGCTTGGCAATTGCAAGCAGGCTCCAAGAGACCCAGTACTTC

D: .
J: TRBJ1-1
V: TRBV5-6
size: .
CDR3: CASSTPSGQGMNTEAFF
DNA: TGTGCCAGCAGCACCCCCTCGGGGCAGGGGATGAACACTGAAGCTTTCTTT

D: TRBD1
J: TRBJ2-1
V: TRBV19
size: .
CDR3: CATQGAVYNEQFF
DNA: TGTGCAACGCAGGGGGCCGTTTACAATGAGCAGTTCTTC

D: TRBD1
J: TRBJ1-1
V: TRBV10-3
size: .
CDR3: CAISKGQGLNTEAFF
DNA: TGTGCCATCAGTAAGGGACAGGGCCTGAACACTGAAGCTTTCTTT

D: TRBD1
J: TRBJ1-5
V: TRBV19
size: few
CDR3: CASSLGQKNQPQHF
DNA: TGTGCCAGTAGCCTGGGACAGAAAAATCAGCCCCAGCATTTT

D: .
J: TRBJ2-3
V: TRBV25-1
size: .
CDR3: CASSARQNTDTQYF
DNA: TGTGCCAGCAGTGCCCGACAGAACACAGATACGCAGTATTTT

D: .
J: TRBJ1-5
V: TRBV6-4
size: few
CDR3: CASRTELSNQPQHF
DNA: TGTGCCAGCAGAACAGAACTTAGCAATCAGCCCCAGCATTTT

D: TRBD2
J: TRBJ2-3
V: TRBV7-8
size: .
CDR3: CASSLRSGGATQYF
DNA: TGTGCCAGCAGCTTACGGAGCGGGGGGGCTACGCAGTATTTT

D: TRBD1
J: TRBJ1-2
V: TRBV28
size: .
CDR3: CASRPTGGGGYTF
DNA: TGTGCCAGCAGGCCGACAGGGGGGGGTGGCTACACCTTC

D: .
J: TRBJ2-1
V: TRBV14
size: .
CDR3: CASSPLDSNNEQFF
DNA: TGTGCCAGCAGCCCCTTGGACAGCAACAATGAGCAGTTCTTC

D: TRBD1
J: TRBJ2-7
V: TRBV5-1
size: .
CDR3: CASSLNPQGIYEQYF
DNA: TGCGCCAGCAGCTTAAATCCACAGGGGATCTACGAGCAGTACTTC

D: .
J: TRBJ1-6
V: TRBV6-5
size: once
CDR3: CASSYFSGSNSPLHF
DNA: TGTGCCAGCAGTTACTTCAGCGGAAGTAATTCACCCCTCCACTTT

D: TRBD2
J: TRBJ2-1
V: TRBV7-2
size: .
CDR3: CASSLVGGSEQFF
DNA: TGTGCCAGCAGCTTAGTCGGGGGGTCTGAGCAGTTCTTC

D: .
J: TRBJ2-3
V: TRBV3-1/TRBV3-2
size: .
CDR3: CASSPRGDPGIRDTQYF
DNA: TGTGCCAGCAGCCCCCGGGGTGACCCCGGTATCCGTGATACGCAGTATTTT

D: .
J: TRBJ2-5
V: TRBV4-2
size: .
CDR3: CASSQDWEDRETQYF
DNA: TGTGCCAGCAGCCAAGATTGGGAGGACCGGGAGACCCAGTACTTC

D: TRBD1
J: TRBJ2-7
V: TRBV29-1
size: .
CDR3: CSVEVWGQGAYEQYF
DNA: TGCAGCGTTGAAGTTTGGGGACAGGGGGCCTACGAGCAGTACTTC

D: .
J: TRBJ2-3
V: TRBV5-4
size: .
CDR3: CASSPPLATDTQYF
DNA: TGTGCCAGCAGCCCTCCCCTAGCCACAGATACGCAGTATTTT

D: .
J: TRBJ2-3
V: TRBV18
size: .
CDR3: CASSPPSVDTQYF
DNA: TGTGCCAGCTCACCACCTTCTGTTGATACGCAGTATTTT

D: TRBD1
J: TRBJ1-1
V: TRBV13
size: few
CDR3: CASSLLPGQGSGTEAFF
DNA: TGTGCCAGCAGCTTACTACCGGGACAGGGGAGCGGCACTGAAGCTTTCTTT

D: .
J: TRBJ1-4
V: TRBV5-4
size: .
CDR3: CASSAILDEKLFF
DNA: TGTGCCAGCAGCGCGATATTGGATGAAAAACTGTTTTTT

D: .
J: TRBJ2-3
V: TRBV3-1/TRBV3-2
size: .
CDR3: CASSQGGLDSDTQYF
DNA: TGTGCCAGCAGCCAAGGAGGGCTAGACTCAGATACGCAGTATTTT

D: .
J: TRBJ2-6
V: TRBV27
size: .
CDR3: CASSRGAGYGANVLTF
DNA: TGTGCCAGCAGCCGCGGGGCCGGTTATGGGGCCAACGTCCTGACTTTC

D: .
J: TRBJ1-1
V: TRBV5-4
size: .
CDR3: CASRPTGRNTEAFF
DNA: TGTGCCAGCAGACCAACGGGAAGGAACACTGAAGCTTTCTTT

D: .
J: TRBJ1-4
V: TRBV2
size: .
CDR3: CASRDRRRPNEKLFF
DNA: TGTGCCAGCAGAGACAGGAGGCGCCCAAATGAAAAACTGTTTTTT

D: .
J: TRBJ2-4
V: TRBV7-9
size: .
CDR3: CASSLDNNIQYF
DNA: TGTGCCAGCAGCTTAGACAATAACATTCAGTACTTC

D: .
J: TRBJ1-1
V: TRBV7-2
size: few
CDR3: CASSARVDTEAFF
DNA: TGTGCCAGCAGCGCCAGGGTGGACACTGAAGCTTTCTTT

D: TRBD1
J: TRBJ2-2
V: TRBV6-1
size: .
CDR3: CAASGTVNTGELFF
DNA: TGTGCCGCGTCCGGGACAGTAAACACCGGGGAGCTGTTTTTT

D: .
J: TRBJ1-2
V: TRBV30
size: .
CDR3: CAWSVPGQFYGYTF
DNA: TGTGCCTGGAGTGTACCTGGACAGTTCTATGGCTACACCTTC

D: .
J: TRBJ1-2
V: TRBV7-2
size: .
CDR3: CASTSRGVHGYTF
DNA: TGTGCCAGCACCTCACGCGGGGTCCATGGCTACACCTTC

D: .
J: TRBJ2-6
V: TRBV11-3
size: .
CDR3: CASSPSGANVLTF
DNA: TGTGCCAGCAGCCCTTCTGGGGCCAACGTCCTGACTTTC

D: TRBD2
J: TRBJ2-7
V: TRBV5-5
size: .
CDR3: CASSPGAGKPYEQYF
DNA: TGTGCCAGCAGCCCTGGAGCGGGAAAACCCTACGAGCAGTACTTC

D: TRBD2
J: TRBJ2-5
V: TRBV5-1
size: once
CDR3: CASSPSGGSETQYF
DNA: TGCGCCAGCAGCCCTAGCGGGGGGTCTGAGACCCAGTACTTC

D: TRBD2
J: TRBJ2-5
V: TRBV10-2
size: .
CDR3: CASKAGVETQYF
DNA: TGCGCCAGCAAGGCGGGGGTCGAGACCCAGTACTTC

D: TRBD1
J: TRBJ1-4
V: TRBV12-5
size: .
CDR3: CASGRTGATNEKLFF
DNA: TGTGCTAGTGGCCGGACAGGGGCAACTAATGAAAAACTGTTTTTT